Sequencing of this T cell receptor (beta chain) was carried out in a study of neoadjuvant anti-PD-1 for oral cavity cancer. This clone was observed a few times. Produced via immunoSEQ multiplex PCR; TCRdb's table is partial and in-frame only. The profile shows about 37,000 clones, approximately 40% of them singletons. Time point meaning: after neoadjuvant nivolumab, at surgical resection. Germline V gene lookup returns CDR1 MGHRA and CDR2 YSYEKL. The CDR3 length is 19 residues. V lost 1 base to trimming and J lost 4 bases, with 20 bases between them. The receptor was isolated from a person aged 40 to 85 with oral cavity squamous cell carcinoma. This chain links TRBV4-1 with TRBJ2-6; either TRBD1 or TRBD2 may supply D (5 bases each). This sample comprised tumor tissue, obtained after nivolumab (anti-PD-1) treatment. The CDR3 coding sequence is TGCGCCAGCAGCCAAGTCCGGGACCTGGGACCGTTCGGGGCCAACGTCCTGACTTTC. This gives the protein CASSQVRDLGPFGANVLTF.